This entry lists 30 T cell receptor beta chains sequenced from one sample in a study of long-term antiretroviral therapy in people with HIV. At survey level, the immunoSEQ assay was run in its v3.0 version. Produced via immunoSEQ multiplex PCR; TCRdb's table is partial and in-frame only. The sample holds roughly 19,000 clones, 92% seen once. Sequencing used unsorted PBMCs, obtained 4.4 years after starting antiretroviral therapy. The receptor source for this set is a woman in her forties or fifties with HIV.

The chain links TRBV6-5 to TRBJ2-2, with TRBD1 as a possible D gene (6 bases). In germline, CDR1 is MNHEY, CDR2 SVGAGI. V was cut by 0 bases and J by 3 bases, with 8 bases left in between. The CDR3 extends over 15 amino acids. CDR3 bases: TGTGCCAGCAGTTACTCAGGGGGTTACACCGGGGAGCTGTTTTTT. This translates into CASSYSGGYTGELFF.

The rearrangement uses TRBV28 and TRBJ1-1; 9 bases align to TRBD1. Looked up from germline, CDR1 is MDHEN and CDR2 is SYDVKM. This CDR3 has 14 residues. The V gene end was trimmed by 5 bases and the J gene end by 5 bases; junction bases not matched to a gene: 6. CDR3 region: CASSPQTGGTEAFF. CDR3 in DNA: TGTGCCAGCAGTCCACAGACAGGGGGAACTGAAGCTTTCTTT.

The V and J genes are TRBV27 and TRBJ2-7, with 7 bases matching TRBD1. CDR1 is MNHEY, CDR2 SMNVEV, per germline (reference sequence). The junction had 4 bases not matched to a gene; V was cut back by 5 bases and J by 0 bases. The CDR3 covers 14 residues. The CDR3 DNA is TGTGCCAGCAGTGCACACAGGGGCTCCTACGAGCAGTACTTC. Translating gives CASSAHRGSYEQYF.

This clone was counted a few times. V usage is TRBV29-1 and J usage is TRBJ2-2; 7 bases are a match to TRBD2. In germline, CDR1 is SQVTM, CDR2 ANQGSEA. There are 12 residues in the CDR3. The trim removed 4 bases at V and 11 bases at J, leaving 7 bases unmatched. CDR3 nucleotide sequence: TGCAGCGTTGGCCCAGGGACTACAGAGCTGTTTTTT. It yields the protein CSVGPGTTELFF.

This chain uses TRBV6-5 with TRBJ1-1; D possibly corresponds to TRBD1 (5 bases). This CDR3 is built from 15 residues. V dropped 3 bases and J dropped 5 bases, with 16 bases sitting between them. CDR1 MNHEY and CDR2 SVGAGI come from the germline V gene. The CDR3 protein is CASSYLRVGNTEAFF. CDR3 DNA sequence: TGTGCCAGCAGTTATCTCAGGGTCGGGAATACTGAAGCTTTCTTT.

The rearrangement links TRBV6-5 to TRBJ2-3, with TRBD2 matching over 8 bases. CDR3 size: 16 residues. Trimming at V came to 0 bases and at J to 5 bases, leaving 7 bases not matched to a gene. Germline loops: CDR1 MNHEY, CDR2 SVGAGI. The CDR3 loop is CASSYSSGGAGDTQYF. The CDR3 DNA sequence: TGTGCCAGCAGTTACTCCTCCGGGGGGGCCGGAGATACGCAGTATTTT.

V usage is TRBV5-1 and J usage is TRBJ2-1, with 9 bases aligning to TRBD2. V dropped 4 bases and J dropped 10; count of bases not matched to a gene: 6. CDR3 length: 13 amino acids. Germline values: CDR1 SGHRS, CDR2 YFSETQ. The CDR3 DNA follows: TGCGCCAGCAGCGGGGGACTAGCTGACGAGCAGTTCTTC. Amino acids: CASSGGLADEQFF.

The CDR3 DNA follows: TGTGCCAGCAGCGTGGACAGCATGAACACTGAAGCTTTCTTT. It is translated as CASSVDSMNTEAFF. The J gene is TRBJ1-1, the V gene TRBV9; D perhaps matches TRBD1 (6 bases). There are 14 residues in the CDR3. CDR1 is SGDLS and CDR2 is YYNGEE in the germline V gene. V shed 2 bases and J shed 0 bases, with 8 bases lying between them.

This chain links TRBV5-8 with TRBJ1-2; TRBD1 matches at 8 bases. Germline trimming cut 2 bases from V and 7 bases from J; bases unmatched to any gene: 7. The germline CDR1 and CDR2 sequences are SGHTS and YDEGEE. The CDR3 loop spans 14 amino acids. The CDR3 loop is CASSLTQGARGYTF. The CDR3, as DNA: TGTGCCAGCAGCTTAACTCAGGGGGCACGTGGCTACACCTTC. Full variable domain (missing parts from reference TRBV5-8 and TRBJ1-2): EAGVTQSPTHLIKTRGQQATLRCSPISGHTSVYWYQQALGLGLQFLLWYDEGEERNRGNFPPRFSGRQFPNYSSELNVNALELEDSALYLCASSLTQGARGYTFGSGTRLTVV.

The chain is built from TRBV30 and TRBJ1-2; no firm D call. The CDR3 length is 13 residues. With 0 bases removed from V and 6 bases from J, the gap between germline ends came to 11 bases. Germline values: CDR1 GTSNPN, CDR2 SVGIG (reference sequence). The DNA of the CDR3 is TGTGCCTGGAGTGTTGCCCTAGGGAATGGCTACACCTTC. It specifies CAWSVALGNGYTF.

This clone was detected once. The rearrangement joins TRBV5-8 to TRBJ2-1, with D maybe TRBD2 (6 bases). CDR3 size: 15 residues. Trimming left V 2 bases short and J 9 bases short, with 18 bases between. Per the germline V gene, CDR1 is SGHTS and CDR2 is YDEGEE. The CDR3 DNA reads as TGTGCCAGCAGCTTTTCCGGGACTTCCCCTCCTGAGCAGTTCTTC. This codes for CASSFSGTSPPEQFF. Supplemented by reference TRBV5-8 and TRBJ2-1, the full variable domain reads EAGVTQSPTHLIKTRGQQATLRCSPISGHTSVYWYQQALGLGLQFLLWYDEGEERNRGNFPPRFSGRQFPNYSSELNVNALELEDSALYLCASSFSGTSPPEQFFGPGTRLTVL.

The chain is built from TRBV2 and TRBJ2-1, with 12 positions matching TRBD2. This CDR3 is 14 amino acids long. Germline V gene lookup returns CDR1 SNHLY and CDR2 FYNNEI. V lost 6 bases and J lost 9; bases outside the gene matches: 6. CDR3 nucleotides: TGTGCCAGCAGGATACTAGCGGGGGGCGGTGAGCAGTTCTTC. Translation: CASRILAGGGEQFF.

The gene calls are TRBV7-2 and TRBJ2-7; D possibly uses TRBD1 or TRBD2 (6 bases each). Germline loops: CDR1 SGHTA, CDR2 FQGNSA. With 5 bases removed from V and 6 bases from J, the gap between germline ends came to 11 bases. The CDR3 has 12 residues. DNA of the CDR3: TGTGCCAGCAGCCCGGGGGCAGGCGAGCAGTACTTC. Translated: CASSPGAGEQYF.

This clone appeared once. V usage is TRBV7-3 and J usage is TRBJ1-6, with 9 bases that match TRBD1. V was clipped by 2 bases and J by 7 bases; unmatched bases: 6. This CDR3 comprises 16 residues. Germline lookup yields CDR1 SGHTA and CDR2 FQGTGA. For the CDR3, the DNA is TGTGCCAGCAGCTTACGGGCGGGACAGGGAAATTCACCCCTCCACTTT. Translated, it gives CASSLRAGQGNSPLHF.

The chain couples TRBV9 to TRBJ2-5; 11 bases match TRBD2. V lost 5 bases to trimming and J lost 5 bases; unmatched junction nucleotides: 5. This CDR3 has 14 residues. Germline-derived CDR1 and CDR2 are SGDLS and YYNGEE. The CDR3 DNA reads TGTGCCAGCAGTAGCGGGGGGGATGTCGAGACCCAGTACTTC. It is translated as CASSSGGDVETQYF. Full variable domain (remainder filled in from reference TRBV9 and TRBJ2-5): DSGVTQTPKHLITATGQRVTLRCSPRSGDLSVYWYQQSLDQGLQFLIQYYNGEERAKGNILERFSAQQFPDLHSELNLSSLELGDSALYFCASSSGGDVETQYFGPGTRLLVL.

The CDR3 DNA follows: TGTGCCAGCAGACCGGGACAGGGGGCGCCCACTGAAGCTTTCTTT. Its translation: CASRPGQGAPTEAFF. This chain links TRBV6-6 with TRBJ1-1, with TRBD1 identical over 12 bases. The ends lost 6 bases at V and 4 bases at J; junction bases unmatched: 6. Germline assignment: CDR1 MNHNY and CDR2 SVGAGI (reference sequence). The CDR3 runs 15 residues.

In its sample, this clone was seen once. The chain couples TRBV2 to TRBJ1-1; no reliable D call. From germline, CDR1 is SNHLY and CDR2 FYNNEI. The CDR3 has 11 amino acids. The V and J ends lost 7 bases and 1 base respectively, with 4 bases between them. Here the CDR3 DNA reads TGTGCCAGCATGGGGAACACTGAAGCTTTCTTT. Translation gives CASMGNTEAFF.

Concerning this clone itself: Sequence at one end of the junction differs from germline and may be a read error. The genes are TRBV7-7 and TRBJ2-5; D call uncertain. Germline assignment: CDR1 SSHAT and CDR2 FNYEAQ (reference sequence). This CDR3 has 12 amino acids. The CDR3: CASSLPGETQYF. The CDR3 coding sequence is TGTGCTAGCAGCCTCCCCGGGGAGACCCAGTACTTC.

The J gene is TRBJ1-2, the V gene TRBV19; D remains ambiguous. In germline, CDR1 is LNHDA, CDR2 SQIVND (reference sequence). V was pared by 3 bases and J by 5 bases, with 13 bases between. This CDR3 spans 14 amino acids. The CDR3 loop reads CASSIAVSEYGYTF. CDR3 nucleotides: TGTGCCAGTAGTATCGCAGTTTCCGAGTATGGCTACACCTTC. Supplemented by reference TRBV19 and TRBJ1-2, the full variable domain reads DGGITQSPKYLFRKEGQNVTLSCEQNLNHDAMYWYRQDPGQGLRLIYYSQIVNDFQKGDIAEGYSVSREKKESFPLTVTSAQKNPTAFYLCASSIAVSEYGYTFGSGTRLTVV.

This rearrangement joins TRBV6-1 to TRBJ2-3; 13 nucleotides line up with TRBD2. Per germline, CDR1 MNHNS and CDR2 SASEGT. With 3 bases clipped from V and 3 bases from J, the junction kept 3 bases outside the gene matches. This CDR3 contains 16 residues. The CDR3 protein is CASSDTSGGETDTQYF. In DNA form, the CDR3 reads TGTGCCAGCAGTGATACTAGCGGGGGGGAGACAGATACGCAGTATTTT.

V usage is TRBV7-6 and J usage is TRBJ2-5, with 8 bases identical to TRBD1. CDR3 length equals 16 residues. The germline gives CDR1 SGHVS, CDR2 FNYEAQ. V gave up 0 bases and J gave up 5 bases; unmatched junction bases: 8. CDR3 loop: CASSLARRQGMETQYF. CDR3 bases: TGTGCCAGCAGCTTAGCTCGCCGACAGGGGATGGAGACCCAGTACTTC.

The chain couples TRBV6-5 to TRBJ2-7; 7 bases map to TRBD1. Germline V gene sequence: CDR1 MNHEY, CDR2 SVGAGI. V gave up 1 base and J gave up 5 bases; unmatched junction bases: 5. The CDR3 has 14 residues. Here the CDR3 reads CASSYFQGVDEQYF. The CDR3 DNA reads as TGTGCCAGCAGTTACTTCCAGGGGGTTGACGAGCAGTACTTC.

The chain couples TRBV2 to TRBJ2-1, with 8 bases identical to TRBD1. The CDR3 runs to 14 residues. The V and J ends lost 5 bases and 7 bases, in that order; junction bases with no gene match: 7. Per germline, CDR1 SNHLY and CDR2 FYNNEI. CDR3 DNA sequence: TGTGCCAGCAGTTCCCGGACAGGGAGAAATGAGCAGTTCTTC. Translation gives CASSSRTGRNEQFF.

This clone was counted a single time. The rearrangement joins TRBV4-3 to TRBJ1-1; weak D call: TRBD1 (5 bases). The length of the CDR3 is 17 residues. Per germline, CDR1 LGHNA and CDR2 YSLEER. V dropped 1 base and J dropped 0 bases, with 15 bases sitting between them. CDR3 DNA: TGCGCCAGCAGCCAAGGAACGGGAGGGGAGGTGAACACTGAAGCTTTCTTT. Encoded protein: CASSQGTGGEVNTEAFF.

This chain joins TRBV5-1 and TRBJ1-4; maybe TRBD1 (6 bases). Trimming left V 4 bases short and J 0 bases short, with 10 bases between. Germline lookup yields CDR1 SGHRS and CDR2 YFSETQ. The CDR3 length is 15 residues. This CDR3 is CASSPWTATNEKLFF. The CDR3 DNA reads as TGCGCCAGCAGCCCCTGGACAGCAACTAATGAAAAACTGTTTTTT.

The DNA of the CDR3 is TGTGCCAGCAGTGCACGCACGGGGAAGATTAATTCACCCCTCCACTTT. It encodes CASSARTGKINSPLHF. J is TRBJ1-6 and V is TRBV2; D remains unclear. Germline CDR1 SNHLY, CDR2 FYNNEI. There are 16 residues in the CDR3. V lost 4 bases, J lost 6 bases, and 16 bases lay in between.

By sample fraction, this clone is medium-sized. The chain couples TRBV12-5 to TRBJ1-3; D remains ambiguous. CDR1 is LGHNT, CDR2 FRNRAP, per germline. The CDR3 spans 17 residues. Trimming removed 1 base at V and 0 bases at J, with 13 bases between. The CDR3 loop is CASGLDSRHFSGNTIYF. Written as DNA, the CDR3 is TGTGCTAGTGGTTTGGACTCCAGACATTTCTCTGGAAACACCATATATTTT.

The J gene is TRBJ2-7, the V gene TRBV6-1; 9 nucleotides line up with TRBD1. CDR1 is MNHNS, CDR2 SASEGT, per germline. V dropped 3 bases and J dropped 4; count of bases not matched to a gene: 7. The CDR3 has 15 amino acids. DNA of the CDR3: TGTGCCAGCAGTGACTGGACAGGGGTAGTATACGAGCAGTACTTC. This gives the protein CASSDWTGVVYEQYF.

The chain carries TRBV7-2 and TRBJ2-3; TRBD2 matches at 10 bases. Germline V lookup: CDR1 SGHTA, CDR2 FQGNSA. The CDR3 runs to 17 residues. The junction had 11 bases not matched to a gene; V was cut back by 1 base and J by 7 bases. Here the CDR3 reads CASSLVFSGGAVYTQYF. The CDR3 nucleotides read TGTGCCAGCAGCTTAGTGTTCAGCGGGGGGGCGGTATATACGCAGTATTTT.

This clone was seen only once. The rearrangement links TRBV18 to TRBJ1-1, with D perhaps TRBD1 (5 bases). CDR3 length: 15 residues. The germline V and J ends were trimmed by 2 bases and 4 bases, with 14 bases remaining between them. Germline V gene lookup returns CDR1 KGHSH and CDR2 LQKENI. The CDR3 protein is CASSPFQGEGTEAFF. The CDR3 coding sequence is TGTGCCAGCTCACCATTCCAGGGAGAGGGCACTGAAGCTTTCTTT.